This paragraph reports one T cell receptor (beta chain). The data derive from a study of cytotoxic CD8 clonotypes in ibrutinib-treated CLL. V lost 2 bases to trimming and J lost 1 base, with 8 bases between them. The CDR3 sequence is 14 residues long. Germline assignment: CDR1 MNHEY and CDR2 SVGAGI. Measured with immunoSEQ multiplex PCR; TCRdb has only the in-frame clones, and not every one. The sample has some 150,000 clones; approximately 75% are singletons. The sequence was obtained from a human donor with chronic lymphocytic leukemia. The chain is built from TRBV6-5 and TRBJ1-1; possible D gene TRBD1, 5 bases. The sample in question was PBMCs, obtained after 12 months of ibrutinib treatment. The CDR3 loop is CASSYGGTNTEAFF. CDR3 DNA: TGTGCCAGCAGTTACGGGGGGACGAACACTGAAGCTTTCTTT.